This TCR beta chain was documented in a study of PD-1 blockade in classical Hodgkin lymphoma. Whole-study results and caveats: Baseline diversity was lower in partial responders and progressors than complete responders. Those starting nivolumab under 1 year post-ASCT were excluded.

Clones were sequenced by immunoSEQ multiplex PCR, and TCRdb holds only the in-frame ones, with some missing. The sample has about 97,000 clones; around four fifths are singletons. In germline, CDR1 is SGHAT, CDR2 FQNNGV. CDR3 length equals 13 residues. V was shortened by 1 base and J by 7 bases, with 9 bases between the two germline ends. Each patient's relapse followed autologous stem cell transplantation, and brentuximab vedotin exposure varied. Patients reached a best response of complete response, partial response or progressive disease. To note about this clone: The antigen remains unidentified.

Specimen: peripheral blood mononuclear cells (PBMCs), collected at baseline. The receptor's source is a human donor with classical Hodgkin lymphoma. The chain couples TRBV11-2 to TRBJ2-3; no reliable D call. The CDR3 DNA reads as TGTGCCAGCAGCTTAGTTAGTTCATATACGCAGTATTTT. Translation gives CASSLVSSYTQYF.